This T cell receptor beta chain derives from a study of CD8+ T cells in alopecia areata. General study findings and limits: Researchers report lesional scalp, most notably alopecia totalis/universalis, outstripped normal scalp in clonality. Researchers reported that TCR sharing among patients proved less clear than in mice, possibly HLA-linked. Sequencing of scalp samples also includes resident alphabeta T cells from normal skin.

Deletions cut 8 bases from V and 6 bases from J, with 12 bases between. This CDR3 is built from 11 residues. Germline V gives CDR1 SQVTM, CDR2 ANQGSEA. Investigators sorted PBMCs to obtain both CD4+ and CD8+ T cells. Extracted from the samples, RNA was reverse transcribed into cDNA to serve as the sequencing template. The repertoire was sequenced with immunoSEQ multiplex PCR; TCRdb's copy has only in-frame clones and lacks some. The sample includes 120,000 or so clones, roughly two thirds of them seen just once. To note about this clone: Its antigen remains unidentified.

The source of this sequence is a human donor in good health. Sequenced material: CD4+ T cells sorted from blood. The chain has TRBV29-1 and TRBJ2-3; no clear D gene. The CDR3 DNA sequence: TGCAGCTCATCTACCGGGGATACGCAGTATTTT. It translates to CSSSTGDTQYF.